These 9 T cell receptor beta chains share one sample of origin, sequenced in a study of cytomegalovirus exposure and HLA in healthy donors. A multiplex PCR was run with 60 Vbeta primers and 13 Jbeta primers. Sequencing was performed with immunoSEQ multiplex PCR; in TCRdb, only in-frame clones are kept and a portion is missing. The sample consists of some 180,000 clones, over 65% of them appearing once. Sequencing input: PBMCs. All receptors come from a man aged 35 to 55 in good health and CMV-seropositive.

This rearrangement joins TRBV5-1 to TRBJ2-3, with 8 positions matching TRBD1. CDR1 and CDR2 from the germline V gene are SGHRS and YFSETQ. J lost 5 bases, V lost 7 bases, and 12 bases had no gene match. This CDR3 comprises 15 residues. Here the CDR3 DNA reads TGCGCCAGCTCCATTGATGGACAGGGCATAGATACGCAGTATTTT. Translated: CASSIDGQGIDTQYF.

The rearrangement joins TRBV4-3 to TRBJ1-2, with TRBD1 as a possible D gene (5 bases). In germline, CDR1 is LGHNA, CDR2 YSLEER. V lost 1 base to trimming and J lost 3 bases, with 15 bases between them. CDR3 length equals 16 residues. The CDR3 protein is CASSQAAGDRDYGYTF. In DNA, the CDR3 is TGCGCCAGCAGCCAAGCGGCGGGGGATAGGGACTATGGCTACACCTTC.

For the CDR3, the DNA is TGTGCCAGTAGTACACAGGGACACACAGATACGCAGTATTTT. Its protein product is CASSTQGHTDTQYF. The chain carries TRBV19 and TRBJ2-3, with a possible D match to TRBD1 (6 bases). The length of the CDR3 is 14 residues. CDR1 is LNHDA, CDR2 SQIVND, per germline (reference sequence). V shed 4 bases and J shed 2 bases, with 10 bases lying between them.

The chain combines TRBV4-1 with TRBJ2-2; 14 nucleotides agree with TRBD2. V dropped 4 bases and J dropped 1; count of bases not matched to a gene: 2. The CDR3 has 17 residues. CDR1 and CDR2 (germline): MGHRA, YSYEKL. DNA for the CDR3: TGCGCCAGCAGCCCTGGACTAGCGGGGGGGAACACCGGGGAGCTGTTTTTT. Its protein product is CASSPGLAGGNTGELFF.

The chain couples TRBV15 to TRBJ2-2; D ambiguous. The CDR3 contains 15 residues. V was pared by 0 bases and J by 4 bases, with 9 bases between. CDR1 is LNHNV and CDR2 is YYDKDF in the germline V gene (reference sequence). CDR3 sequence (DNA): TGTGCCACCAGCAGAGATCTTCACTTCACCGGGGAGCTGTTTTTT. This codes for CATSRDLHFTGELFF.

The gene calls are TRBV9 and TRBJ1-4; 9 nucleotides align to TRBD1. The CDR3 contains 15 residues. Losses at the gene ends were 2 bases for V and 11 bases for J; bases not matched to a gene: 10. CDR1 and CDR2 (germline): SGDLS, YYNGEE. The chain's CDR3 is CASSVAGQGFRKLFF. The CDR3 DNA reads TGTGCCAGCAGCGTCGCGGGACAGGGTTTTCGGAAACTGTTTTTT.

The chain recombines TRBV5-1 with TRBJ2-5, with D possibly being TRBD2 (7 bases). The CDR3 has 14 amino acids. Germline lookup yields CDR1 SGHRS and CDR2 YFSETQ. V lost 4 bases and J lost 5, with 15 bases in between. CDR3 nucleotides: TGCGCCAGCAGCGATGCGGGGGCCGAGGAGACCCAGTACTTC. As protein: CASSDAGAEETQYF.

Here the CDR3 DNA reads TGTGCCTGGGCGACTAGCGGCAGCACCGGGGAGCTGTTTTTT. Amino acid sequence: CAWATSGSTGELFF. This sequence joins TRBV30 and TRBJ2-2, with 9 bases aligning to TRBD2. The CDR3 contains 14 residues. CDR1 is GTSNPN and CDR2 is SVGIG in the germline V gene (reference sequence). V dropped 5 bases and J dropped 4; count of bases not matched to a gene: 5.

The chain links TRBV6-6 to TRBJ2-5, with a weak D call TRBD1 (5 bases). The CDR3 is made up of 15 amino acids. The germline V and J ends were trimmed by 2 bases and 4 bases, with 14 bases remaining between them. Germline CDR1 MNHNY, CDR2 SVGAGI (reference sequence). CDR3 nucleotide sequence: TGTGCCAGCAGTTACGGCCAGGGTGGTGCAGAGACCCAGTACTTC. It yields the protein CASSYGQGGAETQYF.